A selection of T cell receptor beta chains follows, all from one sample in a study of blood T cell repertoires in COVID-19. TCRdb's copy holds only in-frame clones and misses some; the assay was immunoSEQ multiplex PCR. The table shows about 250,000 clones, with approximately 80% occurring only once. Sequences were obtained from peripheral blood. These receptors were taken from a man aged 40-55 years with acute or convalescent COVID-19. Both conserved end residues are part of each CDR3. D genes are given only for firm matches. A row's size may be missing; if present it is once, few, many or a size class.

D	J	V	length	size	CDR3	DNA
TRBD1	TRBJ1-4	TRBV10-3	14	once	CAISERGDRAKLFF	TGTGCCATCAGTGAGAGGGGGGACAGGGCTAAACTGTTTTTT
NA	TRBJ2-7	TRBV6-1	15	few	CASSEGVEGSYEQYF	TGTGCCAGCAGTGAAGGGGTTGAGGGATCCTACGAGCAGTACTTC
NA	TRBJ2-7	TRBV27	14	NA	CASSQLDRSYEQYF	TGTGCCAGCAGCCAACTAGACAGGTCCTACGAGCAGTACTTC
TRBD2	TRBJ2-2	TRBV7-6	15	NA	CASSRLSGGTGELFF	TGTGCCAGCAGCCGCCTTTCCGGGGGGACCGGGGAGCTGTTTTTT
NA	TRBJ1-2	TRBV28	12	NA	CASTASGHGYTF	TGTGCCAGCACCGCCTCAGGGCATGGCTACACCTTC
NA	TRBJ2-1	TRBV11-3	18	NA	CASSVDGGGGFQGNEQFF	TGTGCCAGCAGCGTAGATGGCGGTGGGGGGTTTCAGGGCAATGAGCAGTTCTTC
TRBD1	TRBJ2-1	TRBV18	15	NA	CASSYQGGRGNEQFF	TGTGCCAGCTCCTACCAGGGTGGCAGGGGGAATGAGCAGTTCTTC
NA	TRBJ1-1	TRBV7-2	15	NA	CASSLFPSSNTEAFF	TGTGCCAGCAGCTTATTCCCGTCCAGTAACACTGAAGCTTTCTTT
NA	TRBJ1-5	TRBV10-3	14	NA	CAISESWGGQPQHF	TGTGCCATCAGTGAGTCCTGGGGAGGACAGCCCCAGCATTTT
NA	TRBJ2-1	TRBV18	16	NA	CASSPAGINSYNEQFF	TGTGCCAGCTCACCAGCAGGGATAAACTCCTACAATGAGCAGTTCTTC
TRBD2	TRBJ2-2	TRBV7-9	16	NA	CASSLMRGSLEGELFF	TGTGCCAGCAGCTTAATGCGGGGGTCCTTAGAGGGGGAGCTGTTTTTT
TRBD1	TRBJ1-1	TRBV19	12	NA	CASRDRDLGAFF	TGTGCCAGTAGGGACAGGGATCTTGGAGCTTTCTTT
TRBD2	TRBJ2-1	TRBV6-6	15	NA	CASSYVAGGLNEQFF	TGTGCCAGCAGTTACGTCGCGGGAGGGCTCAATGAGCAGTTCTTC
TRBD2	TRBJ2-3	TRBV10-3	15	NA	CAISPGLAGADTQYF	TGTGCCATCAGCCCGGGACTAGCGGGAGCAGATACGCAGTATTTT
NA	TRBJ1-4	TRBV18	15	NA	CANSPRRATNEKLFF	TGTGCCAACTCACCCCGACGGGCAACTAATGAAAAACTGTTTTTT
NA	TRBJ1-5	TRBV19	16	NA	CASSIWRGSGNQPQHF	TGTGCCAGTAGTATTTGGCGGGGGAGTGGAAATCAGCCCCAGCATTTT
TRBD2	TRBJ2-1	TRBV15	16	NA	CATSRGERESVNEQFF	TGTGCCACCAGCAGAGGAGAGCGGGAATCCGTTAATGAGCAGTTCTTC
TRBD1	TRBJ1-2	TRBV5-1	14	NA	CASSSGTGVHGYTF	TGCGCCAGCAGTTCCGGGACAGGGGTGCATGGCTACACCTTC
NA	TRBJ2-1	TRBV5-5	14	once	CASSLSPAYNEQFF	TGTGCCAGCAGCTTGAGTCCGGCCTACAATGAGCAGTTCTTC
NA	TRBJ2-6	TRBV7-6	15	NA	CASSLSEAGANVLTF	TGTGCCAGCAGCTTAAGTGAGGCTGGGGCCAACGTCCTGACTTTC
NA	TRBJ1-6	TRBV6-1	14	NA	CASSERGDVSPLHF	TGTGCCAGCAGTGAACGGGGGGATGTTTCACCCCTCCACTTT
TRBD1	TRBJ2-7	TRBV19	16	NA	CASSIDRAGGVYEQYF	TGTGCCAGTAGTATAGATCGAGCAGGGGGCGTGTACGAGCAGTACTTC
TRBD1	TRBJ1-3	TRBV7-9	14	NA	CASSPQGAGDTIYF	TGTGCCAGCAGCCCCCAGGGGGCCGGGGACACCATATATTTT
TRBD2	TRBJ2-1	TRBV2	16	NA	CASSPWVASGYNEQFF	TGTGCCAGCAGTCCGTGGGTTGCTAGCGGGTACAATGAGCAGTTCTTC
NA	TRBJ1-1	TRBV5-1	14	NA	CASSLGQRGTEAFF	TGCGCCAGCAGCTTGGGACAGCGGGGTACTGAAGCTTTCTTT
TRBD2	TRBJ2-7	TRBV7-2	18	NA	CASSFRSPTSESSYEQYF	TGTGCCAGCAGCTTTAGGTCCCCCACTAGCGAGAGCTCCTACGAGCAGTACTTC
NA	TRBJ1-6	TRBV30	14	NA	CAWKTGTHNSPLHF	TGTGCCTGGAAGACCGGGACTCATAATTCACCCCTCCACTTT
NA	TRBJ1-1	TRBV9	13	NA	CASSATTGNEAFF	TGTGCCAGCAGCGCCACAACAGGGAATGAAGCTTTCTTT
TRBD1	TRBJ2-4	TRBV19	15	NA	CASSIARTGENIQYF	TGTGCCAGTAGTATAGCCCGGACAGGGGAAAACATTCAGTACTTC
NA	TRBJ1-4	TRBV25-1	15	NA	CASSNSMRANEKLFF	TGTGCCAGCAGCAACTCGATGAGGGCCAATGAAAAACTGTTTTTT
TRBD1	TRBJ2-7	TRBV6-6	14	NA	CASSSGQGRVEQYF	TGTGCCAGCAGTTCGGGACAGGGGAGGGTCGAGCAGTACTTC
NA	TRBJ1-5	TRBV19	16	NA	CASNLMGGVSDQPQHF	TGTGCCAGTAATCTCATGGGAGGGGTAAGTGATCAGCCCCAGCATTTT
NA	TRBJ2-1	TRBV11-2	13	few	CASSLDRWSEQFF	TGTGCCAGCAGCTTAGATAGGTGGAGTGAGCAGTTCTTC
TRBD1	TRBJ1-4	TRBV29-1	13	NA	CSVGQGRSEKLFF	TGCAGCGTTGGACAGGGGAGATCTGAAAAACTGTTTTTT
NA	TRBJ1-5	TRBV3-1/TRBV3-2	13	NA	CASSQGRGQPQHF	TGTGCCAGCAGCCAAGGTCGAGGCCAGCCCCAGCATTTT
NA	TRBJ1-5	TRBV6-2/TRBV6-3	15	NA	CASSYIGVLNQPQHF	TGTGCCAGCAGTTACATAGGGGTCCTCAATCAGCCCCAGCATTTT
NA	TRBJ1-2	TRBV3-1/TRBV3-2	14	many	CASSQGGARNTVTF	TGTGCCAGCAGCCAAGGCGGGGCGAGGAATACAGTAACCTTC
TRBD2	TRBJ2-5	TRBV9	19	NA	CASSVGIPTSGRPRETQYF	TGTGCCAGCAGCGTAGGTATTCCTACTAGCGGGAGACCCCGGGAGACCCAGTACTTC
NA	TRBJ1-1	TRBV12-3/TRBV12-4	12	NA	CASTAAYTEAFF	TGTGCCAGCACTGCCGCGTACACTGAAGCTTTCTTT
NA	TRBJ1-5	TRBV27	14	NA	CASSLTDRNQPQHF	TGTGCCAGCAGTTTAACGGACAGAAATCAGCCCCAGCATTTT
NA	TRBJ2-1	TRBV6-4	15	once	CASSSVGGFYNEQFF	TGTGCCAGCAGTTCCGTAGGGGGTTTTTACAATGAGCAGTTCTTC